This T cell receptor beta chain came from a study of cytotoxic CD8 clonotypes in ibrutinib-treated CLL. Study-wide background: There were, on average, roughly 260,000 productive templates and about 85,000 productive rearrangements per sample.

Of note for this clone: Antigen unknown.

Method: immunoSEQ multiplex PCR; TCRdb's copy keeps in-frame clones and lacks some. The table lists about 200,000 clones, about four fifths of them singletons. Overall study findings and caveats: Investigators sampled sustained-remission and progressing patients at differing times. The clonality went up when patients responded to ibrutinib and dropped back toward baseline at progression. Patients had baseline clonality above age-matched healthy donors, and this clonality moved with circulating CD8+ T-cell counts.

The J segment lost 11 bases and the V segment lost 2 bases, leaving 4 bases of the junction unmatched. This CDR3 has 13 amino acids. The germline V gene has CDR1 MNHEY and CDR2 SVGAGI. The TCR was taken from a human donor with chronic lymphocytic leukemia. This material consisted of PBMCs, taken after 12 months of ibrutinib treatment. The chain joins TRBV6-5 to TRBJ2-4; 9 nucleotides align to TRBD1. The CDR3 sequence: CASSYRDREVQYF. The CDR3 bases are TGTGCCAGCAGTTACCGGGACAGGGAGGTTCAGTACTTC.